The rows below give T cell receptor beta chains drawn from one sample of a study of vaccination and CD4 T cells after COVID-19. Their antigens are not known. TCRdb re-called the PCR reads with MiXCR, one entry per CDR3 protein. The sample consists of thousands of distinct CDR3 sequences, about 35% of them appearing once. The specimen was CD4+ T cells from blood, cultured in vitro. The receptors here all came from a human donor in good health. CDR3s include the opening cysteine and the closing phenylalanine or tryptophan. A D gene is named only where the DNA matches it firmly. Clone size appears in some rows only: once, few, many, or a class for an expanded clone.

clone size,J gene,V gene,D gene,CDR3 DNA,CDR3 protein
few,TRBJ2-7,TRBV12-3/TRBV12-4,NA,TGTGCCAGCAGTTTAGGGGACACAACCTACGAGCAGTACTTC,CASSLGDTTYEQYF
once,TRBJ1-1,TRBV30,NA,TGTGCCGGAACCAGGGTTATCGTCAACACTGAAGCTTTCTTT,CAGTRVIVNTEAFF
NA,TRBJ1-1,TRBV12-5,NA,TGTGCTAGTGGTCCGGGCGCATACACTGAAGCTTTCTTT,CASGPGAYTEAFF
NA,TRBJ1-1,TRBV25-1,TRBD1,TGTGCCAGCAGTGATCAAACCCCGAGGACAGGAAACACTGAAGCTTTCTTT,CASSDQTPRTGNTEAFF
NA,TRBJ1-3,TRBV7-8,NA,TGTGCCAGCAGTTCCGGGGCAGGGCTTATTGGAAACACCATATATTTT,CASSSGAGLIGNTIYF
NA,TRBJ2-5,TRBV27,TRBD1,TGTGCCAGCAGTCCCGGGACAGCCCAAGAGACCCAGTACTTC,CASSPGTAQETQYF
NA,TRBJ2-1,TRBV20-1,NA,TGCAGTGCTAACAGGGTTACCTACAATGAGCAGTTCTTC,CSANRVTYNEQFF
few,TRBJ2-1,TRBV10-1,NA,TGCGCCAGCAGTGAACTGGGGGCTTCCTACAATGAGCAGTTCTTC,CASSELGASYNEQFF
once,TRBJ1-6,TRBV6-1,NA,TGTGCCAGCAGTCAGACCTGGTCACTCCTCCACTTT,CASSQTWSLLHF
NA,TRBJ1-6,TRBV20-1,NA,TGCAGTGCGGCCGAGGAAGGCTCCTATAATTCACCCCTCCACTTT,CSAAEEGSYNSPLHF
NA,TRBJ1-2,TRBV25-1,NA,TGTGCCAGCAGTGAATGGGGCAGGACCTATGGCTACACCTTC,CASSEWGRTYGYTF
few,TRBJ1-2,TRBV11-2,NA,TGTGCCAGCAGCTTAACGGGGGCTGACTATGGCTACACCTTC,CASSLTGADYGYTF
NA,TRBJ2-1,TRBV6-1,NA,TGTGCCAGCGAAGGCGTCTCCTACAATGAGCAGTTCTTC,CASEGVSYNEQFF
few,TRBJ1-6,TRBV7-3,NA,TGTGCCAGCAGCTTACGGGGGGGCGATTCACCCCTCCACTTT,CASSLRGGDSPLHF
NA,TRBJ2-5,TRBV6-1,TRBD2,TGTGCCAGCAGTGAAACTAGCGGGGGGGCGGAGACCCAGTACTTC,CASSETSGGAETQYF
NA,TRBJ2-3,TRBV20-1,NA,TGCAGTTTCGACCCGCGCACAGATACGCAGTATTTT,CSFDPRTDTQYF
NA,TRBJ2-3,TRBV6-4,TRBD2,TGTGCCAGCAGTGACTCTAGCGGGGGGGCAGATACGCAGTATTTT,CASSDSSGGADTQYF
NA,TRBJ1-6,TRBV19,NA,TGTGCCAGTCGCTCCGGGACATCCGTTCTGTCCCTCCACTTT,CASRSGTSVLSLHF
NA,TRBJ1-2,TRBV6-1,TRBD1,TGTGCCAGCAGTGATCAGGGACAGGGCCTCAGGTACACCTTC,CASSDQGQGLRYTF
NA,TRBJ1-1,TRBV25-1,NA,TGTGCCAGCAGTGAACTAGATGCAAACTCGGGGAACACTGAAGCTTTCTTT,CASSELDANSGNTEAFF
NA,TRBJ1-6,TRBV20-1,NA,TGCAGTGCTAGTGGCGGGGGAGCTTCACCCCTCCACTTT,CSASGGGASPLHF
NA,TRBJ2-3,TRBV6-4,TRBD1,TGTGCCAGCAGTCCGACAGGGGGCGCGGCAGATACGCAGTATTTT,CASSPTGGAADTQYF
NA,TRBJ1-2,TRBV14,NA,TGTGCCAGCAGCCAAGGCGCAGGGTGGGTTGGGTATGGCTACACCTTC,CASSQGAGWVGYGYTF
few,TRBJ1-1,TRBV2,NA,TGTGCCAGCAGTGCGGACGAGATGGGGACTGAAGCTTTCTTT,CASSADEMGTEAFF
NA,TRBJ1-2,TRBV12-3/TRBV12-4,TRBD1,TGTGCCAGCAGCTCCGGGACAGGAGTCTTCTATGGCTACACCTTC,CASSSGTGVFYGYTF
few,TRBJ1-1,TRBV15,NA,TGTGCCACCAGCAGAGATCTGGGCACTGAAGCTTTCTTT,CATSRDLGTEAFF
few,TRBJ2-2,TRBV6-4,NA,TGTGCCAGCAGTGCAGGGAACACCGGGGAGCTGTTTTTT,CASSAGNTGELFF
NA,TRBJ2-5,TRBV18,NA,TGTGCCAGCTCACCCTACACCGAAGAGACCCAGTACTTC,CASSPYTEETQYF
few,TRBJ1-1,TRBV2,TRBD1,TGTGCCAGGACCGGGACAGTAAACACTGAAGCTTTCTTT,CARTGTVNTEAFF
NA,TRBJ1-1,TRBV12-3/TRBV12-4,NA,TGTGCCAGCAACCTTGGAGGAATTGACGAAGCTTTCTTT,CASNLGGIDEAFF
NA,TRBJ2-1,TRBV19,TRBD1,TGTGCCAGTAGTGTAGACAGGGACAATGAGCAGTTCTTC,CASSVDRDNEQFF
NA,TRBJ2-7,TRBV11-2,NA,TGTGCCAGCAGCTTAGGAGGCAACACCTACGAGCAGTACTTC,CASSLGGNTYEQYF
NA,TRBJ2-6,TRBV6-1,NA,TGTGCCAGCAGTGAAGCTAGCGGCTCTGGGGCCAACGTCCTGACTTTC,CASSEASGSGANVLTF
few,TRBJ1-1,TRBV19,NA,TGTGCCAGTAGTACTCCGTCGCAAGGGCTCACTGAAGCTTTCTTT,CASSTPSQGLTEAFF
few,TRBJ2-5,TRBV27,NA,TGTGCCAGCAGTTTATCGGGGACCGTAGAGACCCAGTACTTC,CASSLSGTVETQYF
few,TRBJ1-1,TRBV20-1,TRBD1,TGCAGTGCTAGCCCCCCCCAGGGGGTCACTGAAGCTTTCTTT,CSASPPQGVTEAFF
NA,TRBJ1-4,TRBV20-1,NA,TGCAGTGCTAGTGGGGGTGGATCTAATGAAAAACTGTTTTTT,CSASGGGSNEKLFF
few,TRBJ1-5,TRBV11-3,NA,TGTGCCAGCAGCTTAGAATGGGGGGCGCGTCGCGGTGGGAAAATTGGTCAGCCCCAGCATTTT,CASSLEWGARRGGKIGQPQHF
NA,TRBJ2-7,TRBV19,NA,TGTGCCAGTAGTATAGGAGGTGGTTACGAGCAGTACTTC,CASSIGGGYEQYF
few,TRBJ1-1,TRBV10-3,TRBD1,TGTGCCATCAGTAAAGACAGGGGGATCGCTGAAGCTTTCTTT,CAISKDRGIAEAFF
NA,TRBJ2-1,TRBV6-1,NA,TGTGCCAGCAGTGTTGCGGTGCTCTCCTACAATGAGCAGTTCTTC,CASSVAVLSYNEQFF